The present entry profiles one T cell receptor (beta chain) with its context. Its target antigen remains unknown. There are no base qualities to consult, and no much larger clone falls within one base. The data were taken from a study of STAT5B mutations in CD4+ large granular lymphocyte leukemia (dated by TCRdb to between 2020 and 2023). For the wider study: Among the healthy controls, the CDR3 'QG' motif was associated with a particular HLA allele. The TCRbeta repertoires of CD4+ T-cell large granular lymphocyte leukemia patients were compared with the TCRbeta repertoires of healthy blood donors. Flow cytometry performed on FACSCanto II or FACSVerse showed that the purified fractions had more than 95% purity among lymphocytes.

The healthy control group was made up of roughly 34 blood donors, and the Finnish Red Cross blood service supplied their buffy coats. All TCR-sequenced material derived from peripheral blood: patient blood samples and healthy donor buffy coats. Ficoll-Hypaque gradient centrifugation was used to isolate peripheral blood mononuclear cells. CD4+ cells were purified magnetically from the buffy coats of healthy controls. The Gentra Puregene Cell and Tissue kit was used for genomic DNA extraction, and quantification was performed on a Qubit 2.0 fluorometer. The research as a whole found: CD4-sorted patient repertoires appeared more clonal than healthy CD4+ repertoires, and this difference persisted after removing the putative leukemic clones. The data were not HLA-matched, and the higher clonality in CD4+ T-LGLL than in CD8+ T-LGLL could be due to the relatively small sample size. Each patient's main leukemic clonotypes were private, but around 25% of these clonotypes showed up at low frequency in the non-leukemic repertoires of other patients. Enrichment of TRBV06-family usage was observed among the top patient clones (8/27) relative to healthy controls (2/35).

The immunoSEQ assay at survey resolution was applied to genomic DNA for sequencing of TCRbeta rearrangements. Turning to the authors' computational methods: In the TCR sequencing data, the lowest productive clonotype frequency that could be detected was 2.59 x 10-5. Only productive TCRbeta rearrangements, defined as complete and in-frame sequences, were included in the analyses. Clonality for each sample was calculated as Simpson clonality in the immunoSEQ Analyzer version 3.0. Clones were categorized by frequency as very rare, small, medium, large (1-20%) or hyperexpanded (>20%). Generation probabilities were estimated with OLGA 1.2.3, V-gene circos plots were generated with VDJtools, specificities were searched for in VDJdb, and CDR3 motifs were identified with GLIPH. TCRdb re-hosts the immuneACCESS table, in-frame sequences only. Its copies lack some clones; in the studies checked, an unresolved V gene accounts for under half of them, and the cause for the rest is not known. Clone size and V and J calls were adopted from that table, with D and trimming inferred from the DNA. The sample profile shows tens of thousands of clones; approximately 69% of them were found once. The ten largest make up 2.5% to 3% of the sample.

The germline V gene gives CDR1 as SGHDN and CDR2 as FVKESK. Between the V and J ends, shortened by 2 bases and 0 bases respectively, the junction contains 14 bases. Counted from cysteine to phenylalanine, this CDR3 has 17 amino acids. Kept here is only the CDR3 DNA, which spans 51 bases and is read in frame from base 1. The sequence was collected from a human donor in good health. The material sequenced was CD4+ T cells from blood buffy coats. The rearranged chain carries TRBV14 and TRBJ1-3, with a tentative D gene TRBD1 over 6 matching bases. The CDR3 protein is CASSQRQVPTSGNTIYF. The bases read TGTGCCAGCAGCCAAAGACAGGTTCCCACCTCTGGAAACACCATATATTTT. Joined to the reference TRBV14 and TRBJ1-3 proteins, this CDR3 gives the full variable domain: EAGVTQFPSHSVIEKGQTVTLRCDPISGHDNLYWYRRVMGKEIKFLLHFVKESKQDESGMPNNRFLAERTGGTYSTLKVQPAELEDSGVYFCASSQRQVPTSGNTIYFGEGSWLTVV.